This TCR beta chain came from a study of T cell changes during pregnancy in multiple sclerosis. The CDR3 contains 17 residues. Trimming took 5 bases from V and 4 from J; bases not matched to a gene: 14. Germline-derived CDR1 and CDR2 are MNHEY and SMNVEV (reference sequence). Sequencing used immunoSEQ multiplex PCR; TCRdb keeps in-frame clones, though not all of them. The sample holds some 74,000 clones, approximately 92% seen once. This sample comprised peripheral blood, obtained before pregnancy. The gene calls are TRBV27 and TRBJ2-1; 7 bases fit TRBD2. The source of this sequence is a female donor with multiple sclerosis, enrolled in a pregnancy study. The CDR3 DNA sequence: TGTGCCAGCAGTCCAACCCTTGGTGCGGGAGAATACAATGAGCAGTTCTTC. Protein: CASSPTLGAGEYNEQFF.